One and the same sample provided the 5 T cell receptor beta chains below, sequenced in a study of shared clonotypes between healthy human individuals (dated by TCRdb to 2020 to 2022). The protocol used for the library was the immunoSEQ multiplex PCR assay. As stored in TCRdb, this immuneACCESS dataset retains in-frame rearrangements with V and J assigned. A fraction of the clones does not appear; measured against another copy, unresolved V genes explain less than half of the discrepancy, and the remainder lacks a known reason. In this sample the table shows a few million clones, approximately 95% of which occur a single time. Approximately 0.4% of the sample is in the top ten clones. Sequences were obtained from naive CD4+ T cells from PBMCs. The sample's cell subset or site label, decoded: CD45RA+ positively selected. Every receptor here comes from a man between 18 and 35 years old in good health. Some clones in this sample may be carry-over from other donors' samples.

The chain uses TRBV21-1 and TRBJ2-3; TRBD1 was called by the table and not checked on the DNA. TRBV21-1 is marked as a pseudogene. This CDR3 has 18 residues. CDR3 DNA: TGTGCCAGCAGCACCCCGGGACAGGGGGCGCAGAGCACAGATACGCAGTATTTT. It is translated as CASSTPGQGAQSTDTQYF.

Details on this clone: At one end, the junction sequence differs from germline, possibly due to a read error. The CDR3 nucleotides are TGTGCCAGCGGCTTGGGGGCCGGAGAGCAGTTCTTC. Translation gives CASGLGAGEQFF. The rearrangement uses TRBV7-2 and TRBJ2-1; D is possibly TRBD1 (6 bases). CDR3 size: 12 residues. From germline, CDR1 is SGHTA and CDR2 FQGNSA. The entire variable domain, with the rest obtained from reference TRBV7-2 and TRBJ2-1, is as follows: GAGVSQSPSNKVTEKGKDVELRCDPISGHTALYWYRQSLGQGLEFLIYFQGNSAPDKSGLPSDRFSAERTGGSVSTLTIQRTQQEDSAVYLCASGLGAGEQFFGPGTRLTVL.

V usage is TRBV14 and J usage is TRBJ2-7, with 11 nucleotides matching TRBD2. With V trimmed by 6 bases and J by 4 bases, 8 bases remained unmatched. CDR3 length: 15 amino acids. Germline lookup yields CDR1 SGHDN and CDR2 FVKESK. The DNA of the CDR3 is TGTGCCAGCAGTCCACTAGCGGGAGCAGGGTACGAGCAGTACTTC. Translation gives CASSPLAGAGYEQYF.

The chain employs TRBV9 and TRBJ2-2; D gene unclear. CDR3 length equals 15 residues. Germline V gene lookup returns CDR1 SGDLS and CDR2 YYNGEE. V dropped 0 bases and J dropped 3 bases, with 9 bases sitting between them. The CDR3, as DNA: TGTGCCAGCAGCGTAGTAGATCTCCACACCGGGGAGCTGTTTTTT. Its translation is CASSVVDLHTGELFF.

The chain joins TRBV7-3 to TRBJ2-7; 7 nucleotides agree with TRBD2. This CDR3 has 15 amino acids. Germline CDR1 reads SGHTA; CDR2 reads FQGTGA. Trimming at V came to 2 bases and at J to 3 bases, leaving 7 bases not matched to a gene. The CDR3: CASSLGRGAHYEQYF. In DNA, the CDR3 is TGTGCCAGCAGCTTAGGGAGGGGTGCTCACTACGAGCAGTACTTC.